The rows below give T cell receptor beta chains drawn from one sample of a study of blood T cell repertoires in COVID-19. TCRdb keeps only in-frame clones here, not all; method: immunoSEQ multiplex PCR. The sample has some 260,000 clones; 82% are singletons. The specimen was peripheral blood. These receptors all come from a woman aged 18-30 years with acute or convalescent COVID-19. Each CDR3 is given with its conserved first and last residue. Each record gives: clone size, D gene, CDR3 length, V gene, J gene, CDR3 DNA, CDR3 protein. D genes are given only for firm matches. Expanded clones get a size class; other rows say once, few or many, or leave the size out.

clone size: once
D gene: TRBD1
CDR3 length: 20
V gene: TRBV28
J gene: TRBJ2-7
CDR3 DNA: TGTGCCAGCAGTCCACTCTCGGGACAGGGGGTCACTTTGGCCGAATACGAGCAGTACTTC
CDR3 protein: CASSPLSGQGVTLAEYEQYF

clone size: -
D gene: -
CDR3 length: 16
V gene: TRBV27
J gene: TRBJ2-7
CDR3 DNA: TGTGCCAGCAGTTCCCTCAGGGTGGGTGGCTCCTACGAGCAGTACTTC
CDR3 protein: CASSSLRVGGSYEQYF

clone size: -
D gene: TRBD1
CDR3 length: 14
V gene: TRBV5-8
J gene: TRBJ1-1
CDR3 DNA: TGTGCCAGCAGCCGGGGACAGGGGGCGGATGAAGCTTTCTTT
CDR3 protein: CASSRGQGADEAFF

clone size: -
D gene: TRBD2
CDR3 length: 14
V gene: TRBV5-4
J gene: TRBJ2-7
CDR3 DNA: TGTGCCAGCAGCACGGAGCGGGGTTTCTACGAGCAGTACTTC
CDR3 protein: CASSTERGFYEQYF

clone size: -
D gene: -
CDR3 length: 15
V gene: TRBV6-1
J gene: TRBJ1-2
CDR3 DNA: TGTGCCAGCAGTGAAATCCCCGAGTTTAACTATGGCTACACCTTC
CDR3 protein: CASSEIPEFNYGYTF

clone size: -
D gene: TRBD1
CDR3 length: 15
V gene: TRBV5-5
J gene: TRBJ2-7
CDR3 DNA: TGTGCCAGCAGCTTGGCGGGACAGGAAGTTTACGAGCAGTACTTC
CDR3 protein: CASSLAGQEVYEQYF

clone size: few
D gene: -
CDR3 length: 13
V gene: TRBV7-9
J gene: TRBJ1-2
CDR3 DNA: TGTGCCAGCAGCTTAGGGCAGGGCTATGGCTACACCTTC
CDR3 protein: CASSLGQGYGYTF

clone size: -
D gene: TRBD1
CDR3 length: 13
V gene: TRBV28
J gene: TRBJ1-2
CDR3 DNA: TGTGCCAGCAGCCAACAGGGGGGCGGAGGCTACACCTTC
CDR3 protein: CASSQQGGGGYTF

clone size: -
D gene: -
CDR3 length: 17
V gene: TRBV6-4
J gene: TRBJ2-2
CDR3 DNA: TGTGCCAGCAGTGACTCTGCGGGTCTTAGTGACACCGGGGAGCTGTTTTTT
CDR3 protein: CASSDSAGLSDTGELFF

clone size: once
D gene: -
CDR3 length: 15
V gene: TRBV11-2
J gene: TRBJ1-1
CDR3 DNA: TGTGCCAGCAGCTCGGGGTCGAAAGGGTTCGCTGAAGCTTTCTTT
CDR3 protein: CASSSGSKGFAEAFF

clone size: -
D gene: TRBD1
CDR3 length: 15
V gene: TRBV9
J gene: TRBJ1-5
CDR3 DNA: TGTGCCAGCAGCGTAGAACCAGGGGGAAATCAGCCCCAGCATTTT
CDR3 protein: CASSVEPGGNQPQHF

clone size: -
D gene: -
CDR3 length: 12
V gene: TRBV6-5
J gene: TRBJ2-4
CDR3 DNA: TGTGCCAGCAGTTACTCGACCGGTCCCCTGCGGTTC
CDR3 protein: CASSYSTGPLRF

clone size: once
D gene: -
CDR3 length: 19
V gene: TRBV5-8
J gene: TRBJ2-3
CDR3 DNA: TGTGCCAGCAGCCCCCTCGTTAGAGGCGAGAGAAGACGGGCAGATACGCAGTATTTT
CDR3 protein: CASSPLVRGERRRADTQYF

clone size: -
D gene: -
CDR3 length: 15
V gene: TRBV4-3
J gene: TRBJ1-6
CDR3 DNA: TGCGCCAGCAGCCAAGTGACCGGGTCTAATTCACCCCTCCACTTT
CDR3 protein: CASSQVTGSNSPLHF

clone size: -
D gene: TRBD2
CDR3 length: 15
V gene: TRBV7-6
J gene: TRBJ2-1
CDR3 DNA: TGTGCCAGCAGCCAGAGCGGGAGTATACGCGATGAGCAGTTCTTC
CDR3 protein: CASSQSGSIRDEQFF

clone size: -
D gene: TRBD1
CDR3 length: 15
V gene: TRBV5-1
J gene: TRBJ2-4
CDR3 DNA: TGCGCCAGCAGCCATGGGGACAGGGAGTTGGACATTCAGTACTTC
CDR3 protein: CASSHGDRELDIQYF

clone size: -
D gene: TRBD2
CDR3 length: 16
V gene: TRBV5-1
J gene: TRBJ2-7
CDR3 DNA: TGCGCCAGCAGCTATGACGCTAGCGGGCGTTCCTACGAGCAGTACTTC
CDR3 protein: CASSYDASGRSYEQYF

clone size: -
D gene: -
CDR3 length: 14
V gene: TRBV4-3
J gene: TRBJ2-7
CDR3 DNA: TGCGCCAGCAGCCAAGTTAACAGACCCTACGAGCAGTACTTC
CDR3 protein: CASSQVNRPYEQYF

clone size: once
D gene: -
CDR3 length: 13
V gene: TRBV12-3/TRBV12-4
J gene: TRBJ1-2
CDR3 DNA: TGTGCCAGCAGCCTGACAGGACCCCATGGCTACACCTTC
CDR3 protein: CASSLTGPHGYTF

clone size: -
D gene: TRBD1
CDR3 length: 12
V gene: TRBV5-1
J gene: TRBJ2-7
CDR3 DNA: TGCGCCAGCAGCTTCGACAGGGACGAGCAGTACTTC
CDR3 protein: CASSFDRDEQYF

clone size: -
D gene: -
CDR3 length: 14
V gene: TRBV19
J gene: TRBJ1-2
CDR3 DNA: TGTGCCAGTAGTCGGCGGGAGGGGCCGGGCGGCTACACCTTC
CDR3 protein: CASSRREGPGGYTF

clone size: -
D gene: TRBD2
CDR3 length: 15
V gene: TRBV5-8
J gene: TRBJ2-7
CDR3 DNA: TGTGCCAGCAGCTTGGCTGGGACTAGCGGTTACGAGCAGTACTTC
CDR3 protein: CASSLAGTSGYEQYF

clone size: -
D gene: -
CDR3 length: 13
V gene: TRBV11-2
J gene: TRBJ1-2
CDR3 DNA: TGTGCCAGCAGCTTGGGGGGTATGAGAGGCTACACCTTC
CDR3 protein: CASSLGGMRGYTF

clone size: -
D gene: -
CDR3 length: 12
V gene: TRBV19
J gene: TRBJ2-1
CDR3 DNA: TGTGCCAGTAGTCCCCAGGGAAATGAGCAGTTCTTC
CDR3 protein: CASSPQGNEQFF

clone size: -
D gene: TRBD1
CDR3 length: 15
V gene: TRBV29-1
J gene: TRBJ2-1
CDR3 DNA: TGCAGCGTTCGGAAGACAGGGGGCTACTACAATGAGCAGTTCTTC
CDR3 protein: CSVRKTGGYYNEQFF

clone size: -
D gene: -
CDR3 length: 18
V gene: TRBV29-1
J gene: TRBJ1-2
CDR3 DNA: TGCAGCGTTGAAGAGGAGGCACCTATTACGGGAGGCTTATATGGCTACACCTTC
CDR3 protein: CSVEEEAPITGGLYGYTF

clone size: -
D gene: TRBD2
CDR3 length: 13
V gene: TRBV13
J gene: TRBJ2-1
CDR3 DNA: TGTGCCAGCAGGAAAGCGGGAGGGAATGAGCAGTTCTTC
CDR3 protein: CASRKAGGNEQFF

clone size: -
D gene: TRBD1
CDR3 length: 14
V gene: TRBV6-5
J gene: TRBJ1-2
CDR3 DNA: TGTGCCAGCAGTCCCCAGGGGGGCAGATATGGCTACACCTTC
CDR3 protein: CASSPQGGRYGYTF

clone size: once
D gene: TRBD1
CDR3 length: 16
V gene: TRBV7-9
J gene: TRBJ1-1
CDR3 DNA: TGTGCCAGCAGCTCGAGCGGTCCAGGGGGTTTATCTGAAGCTTTCTTT
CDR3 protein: CASSSSGPGGLSEAFF

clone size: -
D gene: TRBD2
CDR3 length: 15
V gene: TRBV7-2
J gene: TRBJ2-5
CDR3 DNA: TGTGCCAGCAGCTTAATGGGCGGGAGTGGGGAGACCCAGTACTTC
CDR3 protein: CASSLMGGSGETQYF

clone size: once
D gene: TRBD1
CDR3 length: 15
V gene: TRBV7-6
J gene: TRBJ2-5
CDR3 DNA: TGTGCCAGCAGCGTCCGACAGGGGGGGCAAGAGACCCAGTACTTC
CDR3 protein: CASSVRQGGQETQYF

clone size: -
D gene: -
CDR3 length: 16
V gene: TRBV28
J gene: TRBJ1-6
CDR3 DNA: TGTGCCAGCAGTTTCCCAGGGGCTGAATATAATTCACCCCTCCACTTT
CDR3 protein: CASSFPGAEYNSPLHF

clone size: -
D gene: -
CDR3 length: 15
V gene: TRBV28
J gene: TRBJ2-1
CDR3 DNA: TGTGCCAGCAGTTTGGAAGGGACTCTCTACAATGAGCAGTTCTTC
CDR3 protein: CASSLEGTLYNEQFF

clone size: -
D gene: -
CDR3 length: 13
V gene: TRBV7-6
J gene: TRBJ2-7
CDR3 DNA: TGTGCCAGCCGGTCGGTCAATTCCTACGAGCAGTACTTC
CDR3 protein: CASRSVNSYEQYF

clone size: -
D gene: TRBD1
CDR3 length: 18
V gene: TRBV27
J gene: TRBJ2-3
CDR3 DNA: TGTGCCAGCAGCCAAGCGGGCAGGGGGCGTACCCAGGAAGATACGCAGTATTTT
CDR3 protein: CASSQAGRGRTQEDTQYF

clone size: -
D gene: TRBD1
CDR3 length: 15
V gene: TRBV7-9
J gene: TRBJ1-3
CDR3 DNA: TGTGCCAGCAGCTTTCGTCAGGGGGCTTCAAACACCATATATTTT
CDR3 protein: CASSFRQGASNTIYF

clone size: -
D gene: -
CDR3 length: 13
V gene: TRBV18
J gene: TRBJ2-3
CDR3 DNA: TGTGCCAGCTCACCACAATCGGGAGATACGCAGTATTTT
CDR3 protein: CASSPQSGDTQYF

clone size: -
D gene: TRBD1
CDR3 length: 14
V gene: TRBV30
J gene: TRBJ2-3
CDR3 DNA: TGTGCCTGGGATCTGACAGGGGGCACAGATACGCAGTATTTT
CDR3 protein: CAWDLTGGTDTQYF

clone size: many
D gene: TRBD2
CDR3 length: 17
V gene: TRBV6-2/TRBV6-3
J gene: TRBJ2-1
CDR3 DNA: TGTGCCAGCAGCCCCCCCGAGTGGGAGGGTATTTACAATGAGCAGTTCTTC
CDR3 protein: CASSPPEWEGIYNEQFF

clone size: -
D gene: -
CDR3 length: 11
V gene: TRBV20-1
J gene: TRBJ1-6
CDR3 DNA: TGCAGTGCTAGACGAACCGCGACCCTCCACTTT
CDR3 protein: CSARRTATLHF

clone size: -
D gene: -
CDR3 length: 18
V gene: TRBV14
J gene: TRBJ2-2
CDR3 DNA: TGTGCCAGCAGCCAAGGATATACCAACAGGGCTCGTAGCGGGGAGCTGTTTTTT
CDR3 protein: CASSQGYTNRARSGELFF

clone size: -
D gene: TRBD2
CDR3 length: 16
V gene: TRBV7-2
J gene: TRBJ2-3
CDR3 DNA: TGTGCCAGCAGCTACCGACTAGCGGGAGTGACAGATACGCAGTATTTT
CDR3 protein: CASSYRLAGVTDTQYF

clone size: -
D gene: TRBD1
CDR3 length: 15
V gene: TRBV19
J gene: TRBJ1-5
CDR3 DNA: TGTGCCAGTAGCCACCGACAGGGGCTCGGTGGGCCCCAGCATTTT
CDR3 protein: CASSHRQGLGGPQHF

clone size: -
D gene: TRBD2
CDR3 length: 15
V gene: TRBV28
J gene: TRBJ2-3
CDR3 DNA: TGTGCCAGCAGTGGGGGCGGGAGGCACACAGATACGCAGTATTTT
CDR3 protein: CASSGGGRHTDTQYF

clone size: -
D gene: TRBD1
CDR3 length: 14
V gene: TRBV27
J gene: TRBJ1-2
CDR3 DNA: TGTGCCAGCAGTTCCGGGGACAGCAACTATGGCTACACCTTC
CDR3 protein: CASSSGDSNYGYTF

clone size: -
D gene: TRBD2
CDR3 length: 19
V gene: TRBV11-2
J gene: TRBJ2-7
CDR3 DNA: TGTGCCAGCAGCTTAGGCGTGGTGACTAGCGGGAGGGCCGTCTACGAGCAGTACTTC
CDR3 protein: CASSLGVVTSGRAVYEQYF

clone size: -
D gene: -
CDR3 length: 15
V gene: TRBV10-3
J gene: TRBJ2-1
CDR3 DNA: TGTGCCATCCGGGGGACCACCAGCTCCTACAATGAGCAGTTCTTC
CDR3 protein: CAIRGTTSSYNEQFF

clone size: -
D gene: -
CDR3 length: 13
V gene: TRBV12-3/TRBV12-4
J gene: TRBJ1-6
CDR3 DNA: TGTGCCAGCAGACATGGGGGGAATTCACCCCTCCACTTT
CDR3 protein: CASRHGGNSPLHF

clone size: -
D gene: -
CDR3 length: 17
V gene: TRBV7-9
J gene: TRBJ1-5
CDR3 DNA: TGTGCCAGCAGCTTAGAACTCATCCCGTCAGGGGATCAGCCCCAGCATTTT
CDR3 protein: CASSLELIPSGDQPQHF

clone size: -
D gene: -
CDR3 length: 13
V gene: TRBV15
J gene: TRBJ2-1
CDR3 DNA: TGTGCCACCAGCAGGAAAGGGGACAATGAGCAGTTCTTC
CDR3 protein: CATSRKGDNEQFF

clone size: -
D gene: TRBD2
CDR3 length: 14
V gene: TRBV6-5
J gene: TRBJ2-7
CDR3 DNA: TGTGCCAGCAGTTTCCTAGCGGGAGACTACGAGCAGTACTTC
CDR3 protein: CASSFLAGDYEQYF

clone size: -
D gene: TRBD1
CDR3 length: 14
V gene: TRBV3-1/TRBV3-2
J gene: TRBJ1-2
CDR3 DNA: TGTGCCAGCAGCCCGTCGACAGGGTCCGGTGGCTACACCTTC
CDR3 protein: CASSPSTGSGGYTF

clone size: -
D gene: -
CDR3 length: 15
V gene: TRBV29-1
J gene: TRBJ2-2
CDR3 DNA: TGCAGCGTTGACCTCGGCAGGGGGGACACCGGGGAGCTGTTTTTT
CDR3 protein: CSVDLGRGDTGELFF

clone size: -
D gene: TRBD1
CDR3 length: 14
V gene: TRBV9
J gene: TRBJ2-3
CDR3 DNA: TGTGCCAGCAGAAGGGGGCATAGCACAGATACGCAGTATTTT
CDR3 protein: CASRRGHSTDTQYF

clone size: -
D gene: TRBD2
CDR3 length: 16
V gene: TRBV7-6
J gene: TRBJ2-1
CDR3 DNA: TGTGCCAGCAGCGACCAGATAGCGGGAGGTTTCGGTGAGCAGTTCTTC
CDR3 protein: CASSDQIAGGFGEQFF